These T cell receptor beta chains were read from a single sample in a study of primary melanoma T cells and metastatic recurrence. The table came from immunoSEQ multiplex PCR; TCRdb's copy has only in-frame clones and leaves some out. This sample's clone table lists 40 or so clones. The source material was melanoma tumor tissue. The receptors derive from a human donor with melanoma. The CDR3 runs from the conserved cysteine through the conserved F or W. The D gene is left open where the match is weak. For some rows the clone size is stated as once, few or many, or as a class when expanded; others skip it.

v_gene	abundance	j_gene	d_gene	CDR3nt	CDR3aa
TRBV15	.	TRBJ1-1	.	TGTGCCACCAGCAGAGTCGGGGTCACCACTGAAGCTTTCTTT	CATSRVGVTTEAFF
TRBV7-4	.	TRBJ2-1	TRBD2	TGTGCCAGCAGCTTAAGCCTAGCGGATGAGCAGTTCTTC	CASSLSLADEQFF
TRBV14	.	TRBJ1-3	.	TGTGCCAGCAGCCAAGATTTGCCAGGGGGAAACACCATATATTTT	CASSQDLPGGNTIYF
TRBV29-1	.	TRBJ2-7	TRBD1	TGCAGCGTTGAAGACCAGGGACAGGGGCTGGGCGAGCAGTACTTC	CSVEDQGQGLGEQYF
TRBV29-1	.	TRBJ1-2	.	TGCAGCGTGGGGTCCGGTGGTACGGGCTACACCTTC	CSVGSGGTGYTF
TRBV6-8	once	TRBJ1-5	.	TGTGCCAGCAGTGCCTCGCGGGGGGACAATCAGCCCCAGCATTTT	CASSASRGDNQPQHF
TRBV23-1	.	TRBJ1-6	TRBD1	TGCGCCAGCAGCCCCGGGACAGGGGGCATGTCACCCCTCCACTTT	CASSPGTGGMSPLHF
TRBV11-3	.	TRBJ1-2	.	TGTGCCAGCAGCTTAGATCGGGCCACGGCCTATGGCTACACCTTC	CASSLDRATAYGYTF
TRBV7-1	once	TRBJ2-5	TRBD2	TGTGCCAGCAGCTCGAGCGGGGAAGAGACCCAGTACTTC	CASSSSGEETQYF
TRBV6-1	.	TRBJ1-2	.	TGTGCCAGCAGTGAAGGAGCTGTTCGGAACGTCGACTATGGCTACACCTTC	CASSEGAVRNVDYGYTF